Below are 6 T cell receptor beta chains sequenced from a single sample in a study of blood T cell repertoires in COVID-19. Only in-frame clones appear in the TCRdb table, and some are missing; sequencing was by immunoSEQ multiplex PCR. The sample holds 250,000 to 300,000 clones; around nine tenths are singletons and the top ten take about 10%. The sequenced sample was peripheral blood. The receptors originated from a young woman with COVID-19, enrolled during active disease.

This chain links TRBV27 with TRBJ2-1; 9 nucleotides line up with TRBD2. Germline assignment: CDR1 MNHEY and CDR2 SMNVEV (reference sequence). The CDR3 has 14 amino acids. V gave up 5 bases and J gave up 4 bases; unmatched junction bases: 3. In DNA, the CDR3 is TGTGCCAGCAGTCCAGCGGGGGGATACAATGAGCAGTTCTTC. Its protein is CASSPAGGYNEQFF.

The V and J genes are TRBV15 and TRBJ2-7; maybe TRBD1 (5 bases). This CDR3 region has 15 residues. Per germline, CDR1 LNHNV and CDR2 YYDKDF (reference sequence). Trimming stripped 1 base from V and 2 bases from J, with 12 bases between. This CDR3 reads CATSRAGAAPYEQYF. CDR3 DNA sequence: TGTGCCACCAGCAGAGCTGGGGCTGCCCCCTACGAGCAGTACTTC.

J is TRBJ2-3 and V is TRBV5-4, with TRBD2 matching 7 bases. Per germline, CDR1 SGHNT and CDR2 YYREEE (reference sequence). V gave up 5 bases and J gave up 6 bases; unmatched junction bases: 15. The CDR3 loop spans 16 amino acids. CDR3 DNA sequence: TGTGCCAGCAGGGGGTCCGCATGGGGAGGGACCGATACGCAGTATTTT. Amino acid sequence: CASRGSAWGGTDTQYF.

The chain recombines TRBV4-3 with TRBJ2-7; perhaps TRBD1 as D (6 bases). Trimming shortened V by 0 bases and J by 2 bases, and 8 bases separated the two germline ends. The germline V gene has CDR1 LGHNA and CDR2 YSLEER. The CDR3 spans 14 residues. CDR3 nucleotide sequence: TGCGCCAGCAGCCAAGAGGGGGACACCTACGAGCAGTACTTC. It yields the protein CASSQEGDTYEQYF.

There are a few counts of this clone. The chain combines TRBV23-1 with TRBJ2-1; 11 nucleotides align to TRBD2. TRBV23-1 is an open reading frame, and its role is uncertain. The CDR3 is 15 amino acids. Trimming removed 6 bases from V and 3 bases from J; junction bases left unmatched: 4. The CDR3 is CASSRLAGHYNEQFF. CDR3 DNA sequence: TGCGCCAGCAGCCGACTAGCGGGGCACTACAATGAGCAGTTCTTC.

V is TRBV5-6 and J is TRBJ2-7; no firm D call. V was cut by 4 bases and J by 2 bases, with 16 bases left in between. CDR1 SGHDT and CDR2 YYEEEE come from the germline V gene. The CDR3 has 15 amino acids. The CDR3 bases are TGTGCCAGCAGCCCCCAAACAGAACTCACCTACGAGCAGTACTTC. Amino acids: CASSPQTELTYEQYF.